The clone carrying this T cell receptor (beta chain) was counted between two and nine times. Its antigen is currently unknown. UMIs were added to TCR cDNA along with a universal primer site when it was made by 5'RACE template switching. Using its own MiXCR run on the 5' RACE reads, TCRdb lists one record per CDR3 protein. Among 350,000 to 450,000 distinct CDR3 sequences listed, approximately 19% were seen once. There are 11 residues in the CDR3. Germline V lookup: CDR1 MNHEY, CDR2 SVGAGI. Trimming pared 4 bases from V and 7 bases from J, leaving 7 bases between. The sample is drawn from a study of T cells after yellow fever vaccination. Study conclusions and caveats: Re-detected after boosting: most primary clones, almost 97% of CD4 and less than 90% of CD8. Repertoires sorted by FACS could include abundant clonotypes that are contaminants from the bulk population.

The sequence was obtained from a man aged 18 to 35 who received the YFV17D yellow fever vaccine. The chain combines TRBV6-5 with TRBJ1-1; D call uncertain. The sequenced sample was PBMCs, obtained before the yellow fever booster vaccination. CDR3 coding DNA: TGTGCCAGCAGTTTTGGGATTGAAGCTTTCTTT. It codes for CASSFGIEAFF.